This T cell receptor beta chain stems from a study of T cells in Graves' hyperthyroidism and ophthalmopathy. Amplified TCR beta CDR3 regions came from RNA transcripts. Primed by the HTBI set, a first-round RT-PCR was run on the TCR CDR3. A single record per CDR3 protein comes from TCRdb applying MiXCR to the multiplex PCR reads. In the table there are under 550,000 distinct CDR3 sequences, roughly 21% of which are singletons. CDR1 DFQATT and CDR2 SNEGSKA come from the germline V gene (reference sequence). The CDR3 contains 13 residues. The J segment lost 7 bases and the V segment lost 6 bases, leaving 8 bases of the junction unmatched.

The TCR sequence derives from a man aged 40-49 years with Graves' ophthalmopathy. The specimen sequenced was blood. The chain uses TRBV20-1 and TRBJ2-1, with TRBD1 matching over 8 bases. CDR3 sequence: CSAPSDRVNEQFF. The DNA of the CDR3 is TGCAGTGCCCCTTCGGACAGGGTAAATGAGCAGTTCTTC.